The 7 T cell receptor beta chains presented below share a single source sample, sequenced in a study of cytomegalovirus exposure and HLA in healthy donors. TCRdb's copy holds only in-frame clones and misses some; the assay was immunoSEQ multiplex PCR. The sample has roughly 100,000 clones, 88% seen once. Specimen: PBMCs. The source is a woman under 30 in good health and CMV-seropositive.

In its sample, this clone was seen once. V is TRBV4-1 and J is TRBJ2-7, with 8 bases aligning to TRBD1. The germline CDR1 and CDR2 sequences are MGHRA and YSYEKL. Trimming cost V 1 base and J 2 bases; bases outside gene matches: 10. The CDR3 sequence is 17 residues long. The CDR3, as DNA: TGCGCCAGCAGCCAAGGCGACGGACAGGGCAACCCCTACGAGCAGTACTTC. Its translation: CASSQGDGQGNPYEQYF.

The chain employs TRBV7-9 and TRBJ2-1, with D perhaps matching TRBD1 (5 bases). Looked up from germline, CDR1 is SEHNR and CDR2 is FQNEAQ (reference sequence). The CDR3 length is 15 residues. V shed 4 bases and J shed 3 bases, with 13 bases lying between them. The CDR3 coding sequence is TGTGCCAGCAGCTCAACCTCCGACAGCTACAATGAGCAGTTCTTC. It yields the protein CASSSTSDSYNEQFF.

The V gene is TRBV23-1, the J gene TRBJ1-6; TRBD1 might be the D (6 bases). TRBV23-1 is an ORF, with its function uncertain. The V gene lost 7 bases and the J gene lost 9 bases, with 19 bases spanning the gap. This CDR3 has 15 residues. Written as DNA, the CDR3 is TGCGCCAGCACTGTCCCGCAGGGGAAAGCTTCACCCCTCCACTTT. The encoded protein is CASTVPQGKASPLHF.

The chain couples TRBV6-6 to TRBJ2-3; possible D gene TRBD1, 5 bases. The germline V gene has CDR1 MNHNY and CDR2 SVGAGI (reference sequence). The CDR3 sequence is 16 residues long. V lost 6 bases to trimming and J lost 4 bases, with 20 bases between them. The CDR3 region is CASRQGKTITADTQYF. In DNA, the CDR3 is TGTGCCAGCAGGCAGGGCAAAACCATCACCGCAGATACGCAGTATTTT.

V and J are TRBV10-3 and TRBJ2-7; 7 positions match TRBD2. This CDR3 region has 15 residues. The junction had 13 bases not matched to a gene; V was cut back by 4 bases and J by 7 bases. Germline V gene data show CDR1 as ENHRY and CDR2 as SYGVKD. The DNA of the CDR3 is TGTGCCATCAGTGTATCGCTAGCGGCTTTTGGGGAGCAGTACGTC. Its translation: CAISVSLAAFGEQYV.

There are a few counts of this clone. V gene TRBV2 combines with J gene TRBJ2-7, with unresolved D. Trimming shortened V by 8 bases and J by 6 bases, and 14 bases separated the two germline ends. Germline V gene sequence: CDR1 SNHLY, CDR2 FYNNEI. The CDR3 spans 12 residues. DNA of the CDR3: TGTGCCAGCGTACAGAGCCGCGTCGAGCAGTACTTC. Translated, it gives CASVQSRVEQYF.

This rearrangement joins TRBV28 to TRBJ1-1, with D tentatively TRBD1 (5 bases). The CDR3 is 13 amino acids. Germline assignment: CDR1 MDHEN and CDR2 SYDVKM. The V and J ends lost 5 bases and 4 bases respectively, with 11 bases between them. CDR3 sequence reads: CASSRGGGTEAFF. DNA of the CDR3: TGTGCCAGCAGTCGTGGGGGGGGCACTGAAGCTTTCTTT.